This entry lists 15 T cell receptor beta chains sequenced from one sample in a study of cytomegalovirus exposure and HLA in healthy donors. PCR involved 60 Vbeta and 13 Jbeta primers. TCRdb keeps only in-frame clones here, not all; method: immunoSEQ multiplex PCR. Found here are about 200,000 clones, around 86% of them singletons; the top ten hold 6.5%. The source material was PBMCs. The receptors come from a woman between 45 and 65 years old in good health and CMV-seropositive.

J is TRBJ1-6 and V is TRBV9; TRBD1 matches 7 bases. V dropped 4 bases and J dropped 8; count of bases not matched to a gene: 6. This CDR3 has 14 residues. CDR1 and CDR2 (germline): SGDLS, YYNGEE. The DNA for the CDR3 is TGTGCCAGCAGCCTAGGGGGCGCATATTCACCCCTCCACTTT. The encoded protein is CASSLGGAYSPLHF.

This clone appeared a few times. V usage is TRBV6-6 and J usage is TRBJ1-1; D remains unclear. This CDR3 contains 13 residues. Per germline, CDR1 MNHNY and CDR2 SVGAGI (reference sequence). V shed 0 bases and J shed 6 bases, with 8 bases lying between them. The CDR3 nucleotides read TGTGCCAGCAGTTACTCCGGACTGGCTGAAGCTTTCTTT. Amino acids: CASSYSGLAEAFF.

The chain uses TRBV28 and TRBJ2-1; possibly TRBD1 for D (6 bases). Germline V CDR1 and CDR2: MDHEN, SYDVKM. The CDR3 is 16 residues long. Trimming took 3 bases from V and 7 from J, leaving 19 bases between them. The CDR3 nucleotides are TGTGCCAGCAGTTTTTTGGATGGGACATATGCGAATGAGCAGTTCTTC. This sequence encodes CASSFLDGTYANEQFF.

The chain is built from TRBV28 and TRBJ1-6; 7 bases agree with TRBD1. J lost 9 bases, V lost 0 bases, and 11 bases had no gene match. Germline V gives CDR1 MDHEN, CDR2 SYDVKM. The CDR3 length is 17 residues. CDR3 loop: CASSLWGGRQGSSPLHF. The CDR3 region has the DNA TGTGCCAGCAGTTTATGGGGTGGCAGACAGGGCTCTTCACCCCTCCACTTT.

The chain recombines TRBV2 with TRBJ2-2, with 8 nucleotides matching TRBD1. Trimming removed 7 bases from V and 1 base from J; junction bases left unmatched: 8. Germline CDR1 reads SNHLY; CDR2 reads FYNNEI. The CDR3 has 16 residues. The CDR3 loop reads CASTKEGQGNTGELFF. CDR3 nucleotides: TGTGCCAGCACCAAGGAAGGACAGGGGAACACCGGGGAGCTGTTTTTT.

This clone was detected only once. The CDR3 is CASSWGTGRNNEQFF. The CDR3 DNA sequence: TGTGCCAGCAGTTGGGGGACTGGCCGGAACAATGAGCAGTTCTTC. The V gene is TRBV6-5, the J gene TRBJ2-1, with TRBD2 as a possible D gene (6 bases). This CDR3 has 15 residues. The germline gives CDR1 MNHEY, CDR2 SVGAGI. Trimming shortened V by 4 bases and J by 5 bases, and 15 bases separated the two germline ends.

The rearrangement joins TRBV7-2 to TRBJ1-6; no clear D gene. Looked up from germline, CDR1 is SGHTA and CDR2 is FQGNSA. V shed 7 bases and J shed 9 bases, with 16 bases lying between them. There are 14 residues in the CDR3. The CDR3 DNA reads as TGTGCCAGCACCTCCGGACTGGTGGGTTCACCCCTCCACTTT. This sequence encodes CASTSGLVGSPLHF.

This clone was seen only a few times. V is TRBV2 and J is TRBJ2-5, with unresolved D. The last part of the DNA fits TRBJ2-7 better; the J call may be wrong. The CDR3 covers 12 residues. Germline CDR1 and CDR2: SNHLY and FYNNEI. CDR3 residues: CASSEVEYEQYF. CDR3 in DNA: TGTGCCAGCAGTGAAGTGGAGTACGAGCAGTACTTC.

The chain links TRBV7-9 to TRBJ2-7, with 10 bases fitting TRBD2. Germline loops: CDR1 SEHNR, CDR2 FQNEAQ (reference sequence). The J segment lost 4 bases and the V segment lost 5 bases, leaving 8 bases of the junction unmatched. This CDR3 is built from 15 residues. The CDR3 DNA is TGTGCCAGCAGCCTATCCGGGACTAGCGTATACGAGCAGTACTTC. The encoded protein is CASSLSGTSVYEQYF. The whole variable domain, filled in from reference TRBV7-9 and TRBJ2-7, reads DTGVSQNPRHKITKRGQNVTFRCDPISEHNRLYWYRQTLGQGPEFLTYFQNEAQLEKSRLLSDRFSAERPKGSFSTLEIQRTEQGDSAMYLCASSLSGTSVYEQYFGPGTRLTVT.

This sequence joins TRBV27 and TRBJ2-2; D is perhaps TRBD2 (6 bases). Trimming removed 6 bases at V and 7 bases at J, with 21 bases between. Germline V gene lookup returns CDR1 MNHEY and CDR2 SMNVEV (reference sequence). The CDR3 runs to 16 residues. The CDR3 region is CASRPGSSALFGELFF. The CDR3 bases are TGTGCCAGCAGGCCCGGGAGTAGCGCCCTGTTCGGGGAGCTGTTTTTT.

The V and J genes are TRBV18 and TRBJ2-7, with D maybe TRBD1 (5 bases). Germline values: CDR1 KGHSH, CDR2 LQKENI. Trimming cost V 4 bases and J 2 bases, with 9 bases left between them. The CDR3 runs 13 residues. The CDR3 loop is CASSQDSAYEQYF. The CDR3 DNA sequence: TGTGCCAGCTCACAAGACAGCGCCTACGAGCAGTACTTC.

In its sample, this clone was seen once. The V gene is TRBV29-1, the J gene TRBJ2-7, with D tentatively TRBD1 (6 bases). V dropped 4 bases and J dropped 4 bases, with 14 bases sitting between them. The CDR3 sequence is 13 residues long. Germline assignment: CDR1 SQVTM and CDR2 ANQGSEA. CDR3 DNA sequence: TGCAGCGTTGTTGAAGGGGACAAGTACGAGCAGTACTTC. It is translated as CSVVEGDKYEQYF.

This chain joins TRBV29-1 and TRBJ2-1; 7 nucleotides line up with TRBD1. V gave up 7 bases and J gave up 6 bases; unmatched junction bases: 3. CDR3 length equals 11 residues. The germline V gene has CDR1 SQVTM and CDR2 ANQGSEA. CDR3 DNA sequence: TGCAGCGGCCGACAGGGCAATGAGCAGTTCTTC. Its protein is CSGRQGNEQFF.

J is TRBJ2-7 and V is TRBV28, with 7 bases that match TRBD1. CDR1 and CDR2 from the germline V gene are MDHEN and SYDVKM. V was clipped by 6 bases and J by 2 bases; unmatched bases: 7. The CDR3 is made up of 14 amino acids. CDR3 in amino acids: CASSSPGTAYEQYF. In DNA, the CDR3 is TGTGCCAGCAGCTCTCCCGGGACAGCCTACGAGCAGTACTTC.

The chain uses TRBV19 and TRBJ2-7; D is possibly TRBD1 (6 bases). With 9 bases removed from V and 2 bases from J, the gap between germline ends came to 14 bases. CDR3 length: 13 amino acids. Germline CDR1 LNHDA, CDR2 SQIVND (reference sequence). The DNA for the CDR3 is TGTGCCAGCCAGACAGGCTCTCCCTACGAGCAGTACTTC. Translating it yields CASQTGSPYEQYF.